The next 8 T cell receptor beta chains were all read from a single sample in a study of OX40 agonist ivuxolimab in advanced cancers. The repertoire was sequenced with immunoSEQ multiplex PCR; TCRdb's copy has only in-frame clones and lacks some. The data show roughly 73,000 clones, 88% seen once. The starting material was CD4+ or CD8+ T cells sorted from blood, obtained in a trial of the OX40 agonist ivuxolimab. These receptor sequences come from an adult with an advanced solid tumor such as melanoma, head and neck, liver or kidney cancer.

This chain's CDR3 is CASSQAPGRTEAFF. The CDR3 nucleotides are TGCGCCAGCAGCCAAGCCCCAGGGAGGACTGAAGCTTTCTTT. V gene TRBV4-1 combines with J gene TRBJ1-1; D may be TRBD1 (5 bases). Per the germline V gene, CDR1 is MGHRA and CDR2 is YSYEKL. V lost 1 base to trimming and J lost 5 bases, with 11 bases between them. The CDR3 sequence is 14 residues long.

The chain carries TRBV30 and TRBJ2-7; TRBD2 matches 8 bases. V shed 5 bases and J 4 bases; nucleotides not matched to a gene: 7. Germline CDR1 and CDR2: GTSNPN and SVGIG (reference sequence). This CDR3 is 13 amino acids long. The CDR3 DNA sequence: TGTGCCTGGTCCTCGGGGACTAGTTACGAGCAGTACTTC. Translation: CAWSSGTSYEQYF.

This clone occurred once. This sequence joins TRBV15 and TRBJ1-5; weak D call: TRBD1 (5 bases). Germline V gives CDR1 LNHNV, CDR2 YYDKDF (reference sequence). The V and J ends lost 1 base and 6 bases respectively, with 16 bases between them. The CDR3 contains 16 residues. CDR3 sequence: CATSRVRGGEGQPQHF. Written as DNA, the CDR3 is TGTGCCACCAGCAGAGTCCGAGGAGGGGAAGGTCAGCCCCAGCATTTT.

This chain links TRBV28 with TRBJ2-3, with a weak D call TRBD1 (6 bases). Trimming left V 5 bases short and J 2 bases short, with 17 bases between. This CDR3 spans 16 amino acids. The germline V gene encodes CDR1 MDHEN and CDR2 SYDVKM. The CDR3 protein is CASSTRGQLSTDTQYF. The CDR3 nucleotides read TGTGCCAGCAGTACTAGAGGACAGCTATCCACAGATACGCAGTATTTT.

The chain uses TRBV27 and TRBJ2-5; tentative D call: TRBD1 (5 bases). Trimming took off 4 bases at V and 2 bases at J, with 11 bases between the two ends. The CDR3 is 14 amino acids. Germline-derived CDR1 and CDR2 are MNHEY and SMNVEV (reference sequence). CDR3 residues: CASSYPQDQETQYF. The CDR3 bases are TGTGCCAGCAGTTACCCACAGGATCAAGAGACCCAGTACTTC.

This chain links TRBV27 with TRBJ1-5, with 11 bases matching TRBD1. Trimming removed 6 bases from V and 7 bases from J; junction bases left unmatched: 5. CDR1 MNHEY and CDR2 SMNVEV come from the germline V gene (reference sequence). The CDR3 spans 14 residues. The CDR3 DNA reads as TGTGCCAGCAGACCGGGACAGGGGGGCCAGCCCCAGCATTTT. It encodes CASRPGQGGQPQHF.

The J gene is TRBJ2-7, the V gene TRBV10-3, with D unresolved. This CDR3 is built from 12 residues. Germline V gene data show CDR1 as ENHRY and CDR2 as SYGVKD. V shed 3 bases and J shed 3 bases, with 6 bases lying between them. For the CDR3, the DNA is TGTGCCATCAGTGATGGTCTCTACGAGCAGTACTTC. Translation gives CAISDGLYEQYF.

Ten or more counts support this clone. J is TRBJ2-2 and V is TRBV11-2; 8 bases match TRBD2. V gave up 3 bases and J gave up 6 bases; unmatched junction bases: 3. Germline assignment: CDR1 SGHAT and CDR2 FQNNGV. CDR3 size: 14 residues. This CDR3 reads CASSFLREAGELFF. The DNA for the CDR3 is TGTGCCAGCAGCTTTTTGCGGGAGGCCGGGGAGCTGTTTTTT.